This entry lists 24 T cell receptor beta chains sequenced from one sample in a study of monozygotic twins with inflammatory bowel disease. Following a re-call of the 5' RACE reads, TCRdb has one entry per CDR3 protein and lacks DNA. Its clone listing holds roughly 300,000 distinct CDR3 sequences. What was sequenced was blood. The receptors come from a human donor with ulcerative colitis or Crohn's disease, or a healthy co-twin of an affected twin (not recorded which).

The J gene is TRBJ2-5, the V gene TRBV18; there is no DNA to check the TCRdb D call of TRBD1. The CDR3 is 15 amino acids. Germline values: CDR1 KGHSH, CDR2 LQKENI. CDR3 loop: CASSPWGASEETQYF.

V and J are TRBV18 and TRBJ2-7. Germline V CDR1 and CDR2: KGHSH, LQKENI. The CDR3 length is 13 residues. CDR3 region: CASSGGRANEQYF.

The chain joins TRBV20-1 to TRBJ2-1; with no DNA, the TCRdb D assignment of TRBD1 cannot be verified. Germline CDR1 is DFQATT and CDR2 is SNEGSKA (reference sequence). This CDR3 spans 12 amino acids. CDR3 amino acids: CSATKQENEQFF.

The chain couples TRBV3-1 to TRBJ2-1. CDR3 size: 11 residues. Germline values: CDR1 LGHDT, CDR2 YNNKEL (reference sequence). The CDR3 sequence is CASRLYNEQFF.

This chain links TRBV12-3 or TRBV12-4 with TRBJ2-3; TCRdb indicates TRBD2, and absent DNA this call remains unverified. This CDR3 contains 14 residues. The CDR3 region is CASRREAVADTQYF.

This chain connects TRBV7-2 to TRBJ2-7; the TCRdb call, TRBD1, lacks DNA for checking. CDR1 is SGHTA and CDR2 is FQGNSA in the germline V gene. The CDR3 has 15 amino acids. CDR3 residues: CASSLSSGLVREQYF.

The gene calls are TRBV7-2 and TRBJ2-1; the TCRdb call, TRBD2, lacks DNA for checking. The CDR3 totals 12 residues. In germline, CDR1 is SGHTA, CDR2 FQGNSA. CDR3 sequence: CAGRLGSGEQFF.

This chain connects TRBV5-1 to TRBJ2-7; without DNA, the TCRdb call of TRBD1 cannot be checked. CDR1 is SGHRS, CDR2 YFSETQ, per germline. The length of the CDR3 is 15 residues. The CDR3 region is CASRAGWDPSYEQYF.

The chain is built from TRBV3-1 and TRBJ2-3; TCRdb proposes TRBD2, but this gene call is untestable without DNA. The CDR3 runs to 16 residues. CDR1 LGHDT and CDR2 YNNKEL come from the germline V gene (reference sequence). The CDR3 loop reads CASSPRTSGVSDTQYF.

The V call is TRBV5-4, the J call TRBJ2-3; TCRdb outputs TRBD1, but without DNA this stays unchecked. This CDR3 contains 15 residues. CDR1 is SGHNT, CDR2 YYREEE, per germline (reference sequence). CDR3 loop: CASSLDGDTTDTQYF.

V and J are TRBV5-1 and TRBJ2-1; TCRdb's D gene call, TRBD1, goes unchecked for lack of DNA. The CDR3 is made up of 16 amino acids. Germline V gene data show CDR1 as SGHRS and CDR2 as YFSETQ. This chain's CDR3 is CASSSETGGIGNEQFF.

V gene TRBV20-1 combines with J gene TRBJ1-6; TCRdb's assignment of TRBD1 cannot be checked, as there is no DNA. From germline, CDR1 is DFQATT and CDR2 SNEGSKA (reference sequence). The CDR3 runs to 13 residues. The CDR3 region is CSGRTGRDSPLHF.

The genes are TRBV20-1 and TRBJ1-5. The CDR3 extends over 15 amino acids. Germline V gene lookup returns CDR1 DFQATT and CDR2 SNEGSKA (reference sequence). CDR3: CSARDSRAENQPQHF.

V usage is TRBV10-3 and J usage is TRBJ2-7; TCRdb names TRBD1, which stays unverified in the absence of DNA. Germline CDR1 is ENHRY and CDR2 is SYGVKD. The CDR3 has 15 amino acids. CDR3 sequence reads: CAISDPGVGLGEQYF.

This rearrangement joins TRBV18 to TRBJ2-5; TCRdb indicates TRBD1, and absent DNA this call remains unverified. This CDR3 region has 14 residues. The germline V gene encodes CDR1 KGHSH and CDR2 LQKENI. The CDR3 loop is CASSPGTQQETQYF.

The CDR3 region is CASSPDPRNQPQHF. The chain links TRBV12-3 or TRBV12-4 to TRBJ1-5; the D call from TCRdb, TRBD1, cannot be confirmed without DNA. The CDR3 has 14 amino acids.

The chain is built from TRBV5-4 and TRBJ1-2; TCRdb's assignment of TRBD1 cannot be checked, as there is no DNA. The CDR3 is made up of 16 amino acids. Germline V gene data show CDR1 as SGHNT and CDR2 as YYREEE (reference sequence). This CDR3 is CASSLRRGPTNYGYTF.

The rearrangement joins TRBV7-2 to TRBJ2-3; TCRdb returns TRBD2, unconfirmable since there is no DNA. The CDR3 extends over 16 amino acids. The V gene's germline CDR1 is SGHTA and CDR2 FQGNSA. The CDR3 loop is CASSLVGRTSTDTQYF.

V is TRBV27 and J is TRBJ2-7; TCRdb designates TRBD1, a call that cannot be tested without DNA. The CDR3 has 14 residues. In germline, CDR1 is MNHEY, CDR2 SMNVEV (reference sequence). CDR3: CASTVIGGSYEQYF.

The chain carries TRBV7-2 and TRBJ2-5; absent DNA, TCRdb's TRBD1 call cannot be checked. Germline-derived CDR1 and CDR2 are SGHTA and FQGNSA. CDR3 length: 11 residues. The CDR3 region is CASDRGETQYF.

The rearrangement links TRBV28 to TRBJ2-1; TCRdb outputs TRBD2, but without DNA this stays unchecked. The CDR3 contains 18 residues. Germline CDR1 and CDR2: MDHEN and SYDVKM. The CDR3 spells CASSLFPPLAGAYNEQFF. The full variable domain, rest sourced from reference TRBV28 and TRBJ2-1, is DVKVTQSSRYLVKRTGEKVFLECVQDMDHENMFWYRQDPGLGLRLIYFSYDVKMKEKGDIPEGYSVSREKKERFSLILESASTNQTSMYLCASSLFPPLAGAYNEQFFGPGTRLTVL.

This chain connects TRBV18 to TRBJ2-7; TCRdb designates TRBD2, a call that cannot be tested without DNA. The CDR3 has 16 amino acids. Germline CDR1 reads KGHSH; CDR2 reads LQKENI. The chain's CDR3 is CASSPPRLAGLYEQYF.

The CDR3 loop reads CSARDPRYTRNTEAFF. The rearrangement uses TRBV20-1 and TRBJ1-1. The CDR3 consists of 16 residues. The V gene's germline CDR1 is DFQATT and CDR2 SNEGSKA (reference sequence).

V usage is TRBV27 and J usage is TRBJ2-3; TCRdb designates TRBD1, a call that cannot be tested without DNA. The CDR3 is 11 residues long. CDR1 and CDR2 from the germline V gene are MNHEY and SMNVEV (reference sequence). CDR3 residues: CASSRGYTQYF.